Below, 21 T cell receptor beta chains from the same sample are listed, as sequenced in a study of cytomegalovirus exposure and HLA in healthy donors. TCRdb's table, derived via immunoSEQ multiplex PCR, lists solely in-frame clones and lacks some. The table has hundreds of thousands of clones, roughly 88% seen once. Material for sequencing was PBMCs. These receptors were obtained from a woman aged 30 to 39 in good health and CMV-seronegative.

The chain has TRBV7-9 and TRBJ2-3, with 15 bases fitting TRBD2. This CDR3 has 17 residues. The germline V gene encodes CDR1 SEHNR and CDR2 FQNEAQ (reference sequence). Trimming took 5 bases from V and 4 from J; bases not matched to a gene: 7. The chain's CDR3 is CASSQGLAGGRADTQYF. DNA of the CDR3: TGTGCCAGCAGCCAGGGACTAGCGGGAGGCAGGGCAGATACGCAGTATTTT.

The rearrangement joins TRBV6-4 to TRBJ2-4; D unresolved. Trimming removed 0 bases at V and 0 bases at J, with 12 bases between. Germline V gene sequence: CDR1 MRHNA, CDR2 SNTAGT. The CDR3 consists of 17 residues. CDR3 amino acids: CASSDSTPMLAKNIQYF. The CDR3 bases are TGTGCCAGCAGTGACTCGACCCCAATGCTAGCCAAAAACATTCAGTACTTC.

The rearrangement uses TRBV28 and TRBJ1-2; D is perhaps TRBD1 (6 bases). Trimming took off 7 bases at V and 3 bases at J, with 12 bases between the two ends. This CDR3 has 13 residues. Germline CDR1 reads MDHEN; CDR2 reads SYDVKM. CDR3 amino acids: CASIGGTDYGYTF. The CDR3, as DNA: TGTGCCAGCATCGGGGGCACGGACTATGGCTACACCTTC.

The count of this clone is one. The rearrangement links TRBV30 to TRBJ2-1; D is uncertain. Trimming took 0 bases from V and 6 from J, leaving 12 bases between them. Germline CDR1 and CDR2: GTSNPN and SVGIG (reference sequence). The CDR3 consists of 14 residues. The CDR3 is CAWSVSRPINEQFF. The CDR3 nucleotides read TGTGCCTGGAGTGTATCGCGGCCAATCAATGAGCAGTTCTTC.

This CDR3 is CASSLSGLAGTSTDTQYF. CDR3 coding DNA: TGCGCCAGCAGCTTGTCCGGACTAGCGGGAACTAGCACAGATACGCAGTATTTT. The V call is TRBV5-1, the J call TRBJ2-3; 12 bases line up with TRBD2. Germline CDR1 SGHRS, CDR2 YFSETQ. J lost 0 bases, V lost 1 base, and 6 bases had no gene match. The CDR3 totals 18 residues. The full variable domain, in which reference TRBV5-1 and TRBJ2-3 provide the parts outside the CDR3, is KAGVTQTPRYLIKTRGQQVTLSCSPISGHRSVSWYQQTPGQGLQFLFEYFSETQRNKGNFPGRFSGRQFSNSRSEMNVSTLELGDSALYLCASSLSGLAGTSTDTQYFGPGTRLTVL.

This chain links TRBV6-1 with TRBJ2-7; D gene ambiguous. This CDR3 is 13 amino acids long. Trimming removed 3 bases from V and 0 bases from J, with 6 bases in between. Germline CDR1 is MNHNS and CDR2 is SASEGT. The CDR3: CASSEDVSYEQYF. Here the CDR3 DNA reads TGTGCCAGCAGTGAGGACGTCTCCTACGAGCAGTACTTC.

The chain recombines TRBV27 with TRBJ2-1; TRBD1 or TRBD2 may be the D gene (5 bases each). V shed 0 bases and J shed 8 bases, with 8 bases lying between them. Germline-derived CDR1 and CDR2 are MNHEY and SMNVEV (reference sequence). This CDR3 has 13 amino acids. CDR3 sequence: CASSLSGDHEQFF. As DNA, the CDR3 is TGTGCCAGCAGTTTATCTGGGGACCATGAGCAGTTCTTC.

This chain joins TRBV5-4 and TRBJ2-2; D might be TRBD2 (6 bases). The germline V and J ends were trimmed by 4 bases and 4 bases, with 14 bases remaining between them. Germline values: CDR1 SGHNT, CDR2 YYREEE (reference sequence). This CDR3 spans 15 amino acids. CDR3 coding DNA: TGTGCCAGCAGCGGCCACGGGACTTCCACCGGGGAGCTGTTTTTT. It yields the protein CASSGHGTSTGELFF.

In its sample, this clone was seen once. The CDR3 spells CASSLSKWYNEQFF. CDR3 nucleotide sequence: TGCGCCAGCAGCTTATCCAAATGGTACAATGAGCAGTTCTTC. V is TRBV5-1 and J is TRBJ2-1; the D is unclear. V was trimmed by 2 bases and J by 4 bases, leaving 10 bases between them. This CDR3 spans 14 amino acids. The germline CDR1 and CDR2 sequences are SGHRS and YFSETQ.

The gene calls are TRBV28 and TRBJ1-4; no reliable D call. The V end was cut by 3 bases, the J end by 9 bases, with 8 bases between. CDR1 is MDHEN, CDR2 SYDVKM, per germline. This CDR3 has 12 residues. The CDR3 bases are TGTGCCAGCAGTTTTATAGGGAAAAAACTGTTTTTT. The encoded protein is CASSFIGKKLFF.

In this sample, this clone turned up once. The chain has TRBV6-1 and TRBJ1-1; D call uncertain. CDR1 MNHNS and CDR2 SASEGT come from the germline V gene. V dropped 2 bases and J dropped 1 base, with 5 bases sitting between them. CDR3 size: 13 residues. The DNA for the CDR3 is TGTGCCAGCAGTGAACAGCGGAACACTGAAGCTTTCTTT. As protein: CASSEQRNTEAFF.

The chain is built from TRBV7-9 and TRBJ2-2; 8 nucleotides agree with TRBD2. V lost 6 bases to trimming and J lost 4 bases; unmatched junction nucleotides: 4. Per germline, CDR1 SEHNR and CDR2 FQNEAQ (reference sequence). This CDR3 is built from 14 residues. CDR3 loop: CASRSGSGTGELFF. The CDR3 DNA sequence: TGTGCCAGCAGGAGCGGGAGCGGCACCGGGGAGCTGTTTTTT.

This clone came up a few times. This chain uses TRBV18 with TRBJ2-7, with unresolved D. V lost 1 base to trimming and J lost 4 bases, with 14 bases between them. The germline V gene has CDR1 KGHSH and CDR2 LQKENI. The CDR3 runs 15 residues. Here the CDR3 reads CASSPLVSSKYEQYF. The CDR3 nucleotides are TGTGCCAGCTCACCACTGGTCTCATCCAAATACGAGCAGTACTTC.

The chain combines TRBV10-3 with TRBJ2-3; D is perhaps TRBD2 (5 bases). Trimming left V 3 bases short and J 3 bases short, with 7 bases between. The CDR3 is 13 residues long. From germline, CDR1 is ENHRY and CDR2 SYGVKD. The chain's CDR3 is CAISDGGTDTQYF. The CDR3, as DNA: TGTGCCATCAGTGATGGCGGGACAGATACGCAGTATTTT.

The chain employs TRBV15 and TRBJ2-7; TRBD1 matches at 8 bases. The ends lost 5 bases at V and 4 bases at J; junction bases unmatched: 10. Germline V gene lookup returns CDR1 LNHNV and CDR2 YYDKDF (reference sequence). This CDR3 spans 15 amino acids. The CDR3 loop reads CATSGRQGRRYEQYF. CDR3 bases: TGTGCCACCAGCGGCCGACAGGGGAGGAGGTACGAGCAGTACTTC. The complete variable domain, with remaining parts taken from reference TRBV15 and TRBJ2-7, reads DAMVIQNPRYQVTQFGKPVTLSCSQTLNHNVMYWYQQKSSQAPKLLFHYYDKDFNNEADTPDNFQSRRPNTSFCFLDIRSPGLGDTAMYLCATSGRQGRRYEQYFGPGTRLTVT.

This clone was counted once. The chain links TRBV28 to TRBJ1-5; 7 bases match TRBD1. The CDR3 is 14 amino acids. Per the germline V gene, CDR1 is MDHEN and CDR2 is SYDVKM. The trim removed 0 bases at V and 6 bases at J, leaving 2 bases unmatched. In nucleotides, the CDR3 is TGTGCCAGCAGTTTATGGGGGACAGCTCAGCCCCAGCATTTT. It codes for CASSLWGTAQPQHF.

The chain carries TRBV2 and TRBJ1-1; unclear D gene. CDR1 and CDR2 (germline): SNHLY, FYNNEI. CDR3 length equals 14 residues. Trimming shortened V by 3 bases and J by 2 bases, and 10 bases separated the two germline ends. This chain's CDR3 is CASSDSSINTEAFF. CDR3 DNA: TGTGCCAGCAGTGATAGTAGCATTAACACTGAAGCTTTCTTT. The whole variable domain, filled in from reference TRBV2 and TRBJ1-1, reads EPEVTQTPSHQVTQMGQEVILRCVPISNHLYFYWYRQILGQKVEFLVSFYNNEISEKSEIFDDQFSVERPDGSNFTLKIRSTKLEDSAMYFCASSDSSINTEAFFGQGTRLTVV.

The chain couples TRBV9 to TRBJ2-3; TRBD1 might be the D (6 bases). Trimming pared 5 bases from V and 0 bases from J, leaving 19 bases between. CDR1 is SGDLS and CDR2 is YYNGEE in the germline V gene. The CDR3 is 17 residues long. Here the CDR3 DNA reads TGTGCCAGCAGTGCAGGGGAGAGGGCATATAGCACAGATACGCAGTATTTT. It is translated as CASSAGERAYSTDTQYF. Full variable domain (remainder filled in from reference TRBV9 and TRBJ2-3): DSGVTQTPKHLITATGQRVTLRCSPRSGDLSVYWYQQSLDQGLQFLIQYYNGEERAKGNILERFSAQQFPDLHSELNLSSLELGDSALYFCASSAGERAYSTDTQYFGPGTRLTVL.

CDR3: CASSTGQETQYF. CDR3 in DNA: TGCGCCAGCAGCACCGGTCAAGAGACCCAGTACTTC. This chain links TRBV5-1 with TRBJ2-5, with no clear D. Germline CDR1 and CDR2: SGHRS and YFSETQ. V was clipped by 4 bases and J by 2 bases, with 6 bases between them. The CDR3 sequence is 12 residues long.

There are a few counts of this clone. The chain uses TRBV7-6 and TRBJ2-1, with 7 bases matching TRBD1. From germline, CDR1 is SGHVS and CDR2 FNYEAQ. The CDR3 runs to 13 residues. With 2 bases clipped from V and 10 bases from J, the junction kept 5 bases outside the gene matches. The CDR3 nucleotides read TGTGCCAGCAGCTTAACAGGGGCGGAGGAGCAGTTCTTC. Translated: CASSLTGAEEQFF.

This clone was counted a single time. This chain joins TRBV29-1 and TRBJ1-2, with 7 positions matching TRBD1. In germline, CDR1 is SQVTM, CDR2 ANQGSEA. After removal of 7 bases from V and 8 bases from J, the junction contained 10 bases not matched to a gene. This CDR3 has 12 amino acids. The CDR3 nucleotides read TGCAGCGCCGCAGGACAGGACAGAGGCTACACCTTC. This encodes CSAAGQDRGYTF.